The clone carrying this T cell receptor (beta chain) was observed once. The target antigen is unknown. The data belong to a study of blood T cells in healthy people across ages. Study-level results: Roughly linearly, TCR beta diversity per million T cells fell as age increased.

Looked up from germline, CDR1 is WSHSY and CDR2 is SAAADI. The CDR3 runs 13 residues. With a J-beta primer mix and a sample-barcoded 5' primer, a second PCR ran 7 to 11 cycles. Individual samples furnished no less than 3 million CDR3-containing paired-end reads apiece. TCRdb recomputed calls from the 5' RACE reads with MiXCR, one row per CDR3 protein. The sample carries about 590,000 distinct CDR3 sequences, 25% to 35% recorded once. Ten milliliters of peripheral blood were drawn from each donor. The receptor was isolated from a woman of 80 years or more in good health. Specimen: blood. J is TRBJ2-7 and V is TRBV10-2, with D perhaps matching TRBD1 or TRBD2 (5 bases each). The J call may be mistaken, given a closer DNA end match to TRBJ2-5. CDR3 sequence: CATERQGAETQYF. CDR3 nucleotide sequence: TGCGCCACTGAACGGCAGGGAGCGGAGACCCAGTACTTC.